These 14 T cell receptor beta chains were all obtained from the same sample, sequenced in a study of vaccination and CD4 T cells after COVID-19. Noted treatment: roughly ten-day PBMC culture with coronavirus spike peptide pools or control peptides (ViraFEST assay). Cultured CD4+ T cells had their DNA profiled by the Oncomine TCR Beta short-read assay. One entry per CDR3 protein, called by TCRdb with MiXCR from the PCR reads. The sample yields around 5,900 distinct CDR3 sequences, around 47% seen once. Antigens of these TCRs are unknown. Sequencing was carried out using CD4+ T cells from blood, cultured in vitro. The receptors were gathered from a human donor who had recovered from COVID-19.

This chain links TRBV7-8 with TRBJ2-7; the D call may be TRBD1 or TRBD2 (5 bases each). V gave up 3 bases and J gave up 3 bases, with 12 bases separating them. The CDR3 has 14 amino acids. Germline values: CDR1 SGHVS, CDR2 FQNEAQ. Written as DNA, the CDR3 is TGTGCCAGCAGCTTCACCGGGACGGACTACGAGCAGTACTTC. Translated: CASSFTGTDYEQYF.

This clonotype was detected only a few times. CDR3 nucleotide sequence: TGTGCCAGCAGTCAGCTCAACTATGGCTACACCTTC. This codes for CASSQLNYGYTF. The rearrangement joins TRBV28 to TRBJ1-2; D is unresolved. The V gene's germline CDR1 is MDHEN and CDR2 SYDVKM. The CDR3 spans 12 residues. Trimming left V 5 bases short and J 2 bases short, with 6 bases between.

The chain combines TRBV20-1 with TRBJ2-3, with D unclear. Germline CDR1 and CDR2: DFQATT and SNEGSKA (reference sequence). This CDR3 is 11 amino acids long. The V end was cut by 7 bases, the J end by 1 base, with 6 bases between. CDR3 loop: CSVSRTDTQYF. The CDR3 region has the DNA TGCAGTGTCTCGCGCACAGATACGCAGTATTTT.

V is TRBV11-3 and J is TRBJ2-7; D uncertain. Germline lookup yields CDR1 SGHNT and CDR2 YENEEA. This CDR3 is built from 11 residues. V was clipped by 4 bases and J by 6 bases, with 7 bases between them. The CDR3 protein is CASSSYSEQYF. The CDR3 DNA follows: TGTGCCAGCAGCTCATATTCCGAGCAGTACTTC.

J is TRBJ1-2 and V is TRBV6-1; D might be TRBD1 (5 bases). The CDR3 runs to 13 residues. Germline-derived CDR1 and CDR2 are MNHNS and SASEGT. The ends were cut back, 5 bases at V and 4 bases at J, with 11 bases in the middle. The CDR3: CASSQGLRYGYTF. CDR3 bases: TGTGCCAGCAGTCAGGGTCTGCGCTATGGCTACACCTTC.

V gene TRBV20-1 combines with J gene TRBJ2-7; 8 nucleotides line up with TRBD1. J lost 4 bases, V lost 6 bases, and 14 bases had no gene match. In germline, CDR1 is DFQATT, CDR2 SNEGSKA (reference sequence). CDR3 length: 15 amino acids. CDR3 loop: CSAIGQGFWSYEQYF. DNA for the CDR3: TGCAGTGCCATCGGACAGGGTTTCTGGTCGTACGAGCAGTACTTC.

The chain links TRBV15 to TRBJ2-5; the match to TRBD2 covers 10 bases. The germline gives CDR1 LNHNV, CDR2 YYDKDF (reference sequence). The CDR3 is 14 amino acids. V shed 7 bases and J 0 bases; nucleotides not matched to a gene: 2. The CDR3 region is CATKSGRDQETQYF. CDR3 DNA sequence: TGTGCCACCAAAAGCGGGAGGGACCAAGAGACCCAGTACTTC.

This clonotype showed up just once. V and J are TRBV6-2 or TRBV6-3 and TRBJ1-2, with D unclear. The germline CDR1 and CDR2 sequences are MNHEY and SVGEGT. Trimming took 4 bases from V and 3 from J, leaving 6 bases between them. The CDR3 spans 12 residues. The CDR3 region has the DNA TGTGCCAGCAGTTGGGCCGACTATGGCTACACCTTC. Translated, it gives CASSWADYGYTF.

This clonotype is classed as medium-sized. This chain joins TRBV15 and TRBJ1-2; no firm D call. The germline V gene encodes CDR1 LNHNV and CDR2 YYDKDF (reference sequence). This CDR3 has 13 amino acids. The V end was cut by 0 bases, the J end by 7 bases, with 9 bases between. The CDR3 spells CATSRDRLSGYTF. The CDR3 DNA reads TGTGCCACCAGCAGAGATAGGTTATCTGGCTACACCTTC.

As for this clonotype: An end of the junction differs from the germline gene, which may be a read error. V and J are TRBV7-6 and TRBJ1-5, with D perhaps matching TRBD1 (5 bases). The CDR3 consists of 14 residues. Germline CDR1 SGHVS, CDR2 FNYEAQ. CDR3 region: CTSILDIGRQPQHF. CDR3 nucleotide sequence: TGTACCAGCATCCTGGACATCGGCCGTCAGCCCCAGCATTTT.

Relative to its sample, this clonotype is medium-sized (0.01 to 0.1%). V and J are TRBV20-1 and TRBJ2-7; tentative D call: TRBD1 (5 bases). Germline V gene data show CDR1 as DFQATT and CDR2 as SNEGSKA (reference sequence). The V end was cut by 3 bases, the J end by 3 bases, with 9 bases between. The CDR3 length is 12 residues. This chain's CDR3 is CSASGADYEQYF. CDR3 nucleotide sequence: TGCAGTGCTAGTGGGGCCGACTACGAGCAGTACTTC.

CDR3 sequence: CASSLVLQETQYF. CDR3 DNA sequence: TGTGCCAGCAGCTTAGTTCTACAAGAGACCCAGTACTTC. The chain employs TRBV7-2 and TRBJ2-5; no firm D call. Trimming shortened V by 1 base and J by 2 bases, and 5 bases separated the two germline ends. Germline values: CDR1 SGHTA, CDR2 FQGNSA. CDR3 length equals 13 residues. The whole variable domain, remainder taken from reference TRBV7-2 and TRBJ2-5, is GAGVSQSPSNKVTEKGKDVELRCDPISGHTALYWYRQSLGQGLEFLIYFQGNSAPDKSGLPSDRFSAERTGGSVSTLTIQRTQQEDSAVYLCASSLVLQETQYFGPGTRLLVL.

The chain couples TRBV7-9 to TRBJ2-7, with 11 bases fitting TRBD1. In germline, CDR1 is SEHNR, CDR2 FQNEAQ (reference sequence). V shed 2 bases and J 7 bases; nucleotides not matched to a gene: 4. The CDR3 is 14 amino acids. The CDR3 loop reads CASSLRTGGEEQYF. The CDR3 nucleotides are TGTGCCAGCAGCTTACGGACAGGGGGCGAGGAGCAGTACTTC. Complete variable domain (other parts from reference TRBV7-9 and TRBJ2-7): DTGVSQNPRHKITKRGQNVTFRCDPISEHNRLYWYRQTLGQGPEFLTYFQNEAQLEKSRLLSDRFSAERPKGSFSTLEIQRTEQGDSAMYLCASSLRTGGEEQYFGPGTRLTVT.

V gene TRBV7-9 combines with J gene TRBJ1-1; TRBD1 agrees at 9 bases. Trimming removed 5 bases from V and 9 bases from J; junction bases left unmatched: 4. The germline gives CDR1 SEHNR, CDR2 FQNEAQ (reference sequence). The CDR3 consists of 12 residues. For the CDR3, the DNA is TGTGCCAGCAGCACCGGGACAGGGCAAGCTTTCTTT. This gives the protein CASSTGTGQAFF. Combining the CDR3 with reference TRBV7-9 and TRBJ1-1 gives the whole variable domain DTGVSQNPRHKITKRGQNVTFRCDPISEHNRLYWYRQTLGQGPEFLTYFQNEAQLEKSRLLSDRFSAERPKGSFSTLEIQRTEQGDSAMYLCASSTGTGQAFFGQGTRLTVV.